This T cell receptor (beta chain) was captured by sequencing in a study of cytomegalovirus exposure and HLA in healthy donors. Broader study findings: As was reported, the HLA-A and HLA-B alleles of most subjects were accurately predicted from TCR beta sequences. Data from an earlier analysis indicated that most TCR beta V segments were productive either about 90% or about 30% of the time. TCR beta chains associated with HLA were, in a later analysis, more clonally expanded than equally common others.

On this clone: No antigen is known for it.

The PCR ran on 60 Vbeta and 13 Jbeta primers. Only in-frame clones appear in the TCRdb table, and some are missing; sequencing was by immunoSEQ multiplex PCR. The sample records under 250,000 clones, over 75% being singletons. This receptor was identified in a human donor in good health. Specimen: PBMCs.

The CDR3 spells CASSVGGEREVPDTQYF. In nucleotides, the CDR3 is TGTGCCAGCAGCGTAGGGGGTGAGCGGGAGGTTCCAGATACGCAGTATTTT. J is TRBJ2-3 and V is TRBV9, with 9 bases fitting TRBD2. Germline assignment: CDR1 SGDLS and CDR2 YYNGEE. There are 17 residues in the CDR3. V trimming: 0 bases; J trimming: 4 bases; junction bases outside the gene matches: 9. The full variable domain, with the rest looked up from reference TRBV9 and TRBJ2-3, is DSGVTQTPKHLITATGQRVTLRCSPRSGDLSVYWYQQSLDQGLQFLIQYYNGEERAKGNILERFSAQQFPDLHSELNLSSLELGDSALYFCASSVGGEREVPDTQYFGPGTRLTVL.